What follows is one TCR beta chain and its context. The sample belongs to a study of Graves' ophthalmopathy and Graves' hyperthyroidism. Looking at the study overall: Researchers obtained peripheral blood at initial diagnosis, before any treatment had begun.

The CDR3 length is 13 residues. V was cut by 11 bases and J by 3 bases, with 13 bases left in between. The germline gives CDR1 SGHVS, CDR2 FQNEAQ. Moderate-to-severe activity, CAS at least 3, NOSPECS at least 4 and duration under 3 months characterized donors with ophthalmopathy. TCR beta CDR3 regions were amplified from RNA transcripts. First-round RT-PCR employed HTBI primers, with a second-round multiplex PCR after it. MiXCR, run by TCRdb on the multiplex PCR reads, gives a single entry per CDR3 protein. This table has 600,000 to 700,000 distinct CDR3 sequences, approximately 39% appearing once. Sequencing was done on a sample of peripheral blood. This clonotype was obtained from an adult man with Graves' ophthalmopathy. The chain has TRBV7-8 and TRBJ2-2; weak D call: TRBD1 (5 bases). The CDR3 sequence is CAWKRQYTGELFF. The CDR3 DNA is TGTGCCTGGAAGAGACAGTACACCGGGGAGCTGTTTTTT.